Shown below are 30 T cell receptor beta chains from a single sample sequenced in a study of blood T cell repertoires in COVID-19. The table came from immunoSEQ multiplex PCR; TCRdb's copy has only in-frame clones and leaves some out. The data contain roughly 120,000 clones, 90% of them singletons. The specimen was peripheral blood. The receptor source for this set is a human donor with active COVID-19. The donor label of this sample is uncertain.

The chain combines TRBV5-6 with TRBJ1-5; D gene uncertain. The CDR3 has 15 residues. Germline V gene lookup returns CDR1 SGHDT and CDR2 YYEEEE. Trimming stripped 3 bases from V and 6 bases from J, with 16 bases between. This CDR3 is CASSSGDRAGQPQHF. The CDR3 DNA follows: TGTGCCAGCAGCTCCGGTGATAGGGCGGGTCAGCCCCAGCATTTT.

V is TRBV11-2 and J is TRBJ2-2; D possibly corresponds to TRBD2 (7 bases). Per the germline V gene, CDR1 is SGHAT and CDR2 is FQNNGV. V lost 5 bases and J 7 bases, leaving 20 bases between the germline ends. The CDR3 length is 16 residues. In DNA form, the CDR3 reads TGTGCCAGCAGCAGGGGGAGGGTAGCGGCGGGCGGGGAGCTGTTTTTT. It is translated as CASSRGRVAAGGELFF.

The chain combines TRBV7-2 with TRBJ2-2; D possibly corresponds to TRBD1 (5 bases). V was shortened by 2 bases and J by 2 bases, with 15 bases between the two germline ends. The CDR3 has 17 amino acids. Germline V gene data show CDR1 as SGHTA and CDR2 as FQGNSA. CDR3 in amino acids: CASSLLGGRVNTGELFF. CDR3 DNA sequence: TGTGCCAGCAGCTTATTAGGCGGCAGGGTCAACACCGGGGAGCTGTTTTTT. The entire variable domain, with the rest obtained from reference TRBV7-2 and TRBJ2-2, is as follows: GAGVSQSPSNKVTEKGKDVELRCDPISGHTALYWYRQSLGQGLEFLIYFQGNSAPDKSGLPSDRFSAERTGGSVSTLTIQRTQQEDSAVYLCASSLLGGRVNTGELFFGEGSRLTVL.

The V call is TRBV5-1, the J call TRBJ2-3, with 9 bases matching TRBD1. The length of the CDR3 is 17 residues. The V and J ends lost 3 bases and 2 bases, in that order; junction bases with no gene match: 10. Germline V gene sequence: CDR1 SGHRS, CDR2 YFSETQ. The CDR3 DNA sequence: TGCGCCAGCAGCTGGGGGAAGACAGGGGGAAACACAGATACGCAGTATTTT. Amino acids: CASSWGKTGGNTDTQYF.

The rearrangement uses TRBV5-4 and TRBJ2-4; D may be TRBD2 (6 bases). Per the germline V gene, CDR1 is SGHNT and CDR2 is YYREEE (reference sequence). CDR3 length: 15 residues. Trimming took off 4 bases at V and 1 base at J, with 12 bases between the two ends. This chain's CDR3 is CASSRGTRAKNIQYF. The CDR3 bases are TGTGCCAGCAGCCGCGGGACGCGGGCCAAAAACATTCAGTACTTC.

The J gene is TRBJ1-1, the V gene TRBV6-2 or TRBV6-3; 7 bases line up with TRBD1. The CDR3 loop spans 14 amino acids. V gave up 5 bases and J gave up 4 bases; unmatched junction bases: 7. Germline-derived CDR1 and CDR2 are MNHEY and SVGEGT. This chain's CDR3 is CASSQQGVGTEAFF. The CDR3 bases are TGTGCCAGCAGTCAGCAGGGGGTAGGCACTGAAGCTTTCTTT.

The V gene is TRBV30, the J gene TRBJ1-5, with 8 bases aligning to TRBD1. Germline CDR1 GTSNPN, CDR2 SVGIG (reference sequence). J was trimmed by 2 bases and V by 5 bases; bases with no gene match: 8. The CDR3 length is 15 residues. The CDR3 loop is CAWGPLGQGNQPQHF. The DNA for the CDR3 is TGTGCCTGGGGGCCTCTGGGACAGGGCAATCAGCCCCAGCATTTT.

The gene calls are TRBV19 and TRBJ2-6; TRBD1 matches 7 bases. This CDR3 spans 16 amino acids. Trimming cost V 3 bases and J 3 bases; bases outside gene matches: 5. CDR1 is LNHDA and CDR2 is SQIVND in the germline V gene (reference sequence). The CDR3 region is CASSIQQGRGANVLTF. In DNA, the CDR3 is TGTGCCAGTAGTATCCAACAGGGGCGTGGGGCCAACGTCCTGACTTTC. The full variable domain, with the rest looked up from reference TRBV19 and TRBJ2-6, is DGGITQSPKYLFRKEGQNVTLSCEQNLNHDAMYWYRQDPGQGLRLIYYSQIVNDFQKGDIAEGYSVSREKKESFPLTVTSAQKNPTAFYLCASSIQQGRGANVLTFGAGSRLTVL.

This rearrangement joins TRBV20-1 to TRBJ2-3, with D unresolved. The germline V and J ends were trimmed by 1 base and 4 bases, with 3 bases remaining between them. Germline CDR1 DFQATT, CDR2 SNEGSKA (reference sequence). The CDR3 is 11 amino acids. CDR3 residues: CSARASDTQYF. The DNA of the CDR3 is TGCAGTGCTAGAGCGTCAGATACGCAGTATTTT.

This clone was picked up a small number of times. The V call is TRBV6-2 or TRBV6-3, the J call TRBJ1-5; maybe TRBD1 (5 bases). V was pared by 2 bases and J by 4 bases, with 15 bases between. The CDR3 has 16 residues. The germline gives CDR1 MNHEY, CDR2 SVGEGT. CDR3 residues: CASSYVRTQRNQPQHF. For the CDR3, the DNA is TGTGCCAGCAGTTACGTGAGGACACAAAGGAATCAGCCCCAGCATTTT.

The V and J genes are TRBV7-2 and TRBJ2-3; 9 nucleotides match TRBD2. The CDR3 consists of 15 residues. V trimming: 5 bases; J trimming: 0 bases; junction bases outside the gene matches: 3. Germline CDR1 SGHTA, CDR2 FQGNSA. The CDR3 loop reads CASSKGTSSTDTQYF. In DNA, the CDR3 is TGTGCCAGCAGCAAAGGGACTAGCAGCACAGATACGCAGTATTTT.

This clone appeared many times. V gene TRBV6-2 or TRBV6-3 combines with J gene TRBJ2-3, with D uncertain. Trimming cost V 7 bases and J 6 bases, with 8 bases left between them. This CDR3 comprises 11 residues. Germline loops: CDR1 MNHEY, CDR2 SVGEGT. CDR3 sequence (DNA): TGTGCCAGCACCCCCGGGGATACGCAGTATTTT. Translation gives CASTPGDTQYF.

This chain connects TRBV28 to TRBJ1-1; 8 nucleotides line up with TRBD1. The CDR3 runs 14 residues. V trimming: 6 bases; J trimming: 5 bases; junction bases outside the gene matches: 8. Per the germline V gene, CDR1 is MDHEN and CDR2 is SYDVKM. The CDR3 protein is CASRFQGARTEAFF. The CDR3 bases are TGTGCCAGCAGATTTCAGGGGGCGAGAACTGAAGCTTTCTTT.

The V call is TRBV5-1, the J call TRBJ1-6; D may be TRBD1 (6 bases). The CDR3 extends over 17 amino acids. Germline values: CDR1 SGHRS, CDR2 YFSETQ. Trimming left V 4 bases short and J 3 bases short, with 17 bases between. CDR3 residues: CASSDGQRNNYNSPLHF. The CDR3 DNA reads as TGCGCCAGCAGCGATGGACAGCGAAATAACTATAATTCACCCCTCCACTTT.

The chain couples TRBV9 to TRBJ2-5; tentative D call: TRBD2 (5 bases). This CDR3 has 13 residues. Trimming stripped 2 bases from V and 5 bases from J, with 10 bases between. CDR1 SGDLS and CDR2 YYNGEE come from the germline V gene. The CDR3 coding sequence is TGTGCCAGCAGCGTGACTCCGGGGGAGACCCAGTACTTC. The encoded protein is CASSVTPGETQYF.

The V and J genes are TRBV7-2 and TRBJ2-5; 8 bases are shared with TRBD2. The CDR3 is made up of 16 amino acids. Unmatched junction bases numbered 9, after V lost 1 base and J lost 5 bases. Germline values: CDR1 SGHTA, CDR2 FQGNSA. For the CDR3, the DNA is TGTGCCAGCAGCTTAGTAGAAGCGGGGGCGGGGGAGACCCAGTACTTC. Translated: CASSLVEAGAGETQYF.

The CDR3 loop reads CASGTPGGLESPLHF. The CDR3 DNA sequence: TGTGCTAGTGGTACCCCCGGGGGGCTCGAATCACCCCTCCACTTT. The chain couples TRBV12-5 to TRBJ1-6; TRBD1 might be the D (6 bases). With 5 bases removed from V and 10 bases from J, the gap between germline ends came to 18 bases. The CDR3 sequence is 15 residues long. CDR1 LGHNT and CDR2 FRNRAP come from the germline V gene.

This chain joins TRBV5-6 and TRBJ2-5; TRBD1 aligns across 9 bases. The CDR3 loop spans 14 amino acids. Germline CDR1 reads SGHDT; CDR2 reads YYEEEE. The J segment lost 5 bases and the V segment lost 5 bases, leaving 7 bases of the junction unmatched. CDR3 loop: CASRLDRGGETQYF. The CDR3, as DNA: TGTGCCAGCAGACTGGACAGGGGTGGCGAGACCCAGTACTTC.

This sequence joins TRBV7-9 and TRBJ2-5, with D tentatively TRBD1 (5 bases). V was cut by 0 bases and J by 5 bases, with 22 bases left in between. The CDR3 is 18 amino acids. In germline, CDR1 is SEHNR, CDR2 FQNEAQ (reference sequence). CDR3 nucleotide sequence: TGTGCCAGCAGCTTAGCCTCCCGTAACGTCAGGGTCTGGGAGACCCAGTACTTC. Encoded protein: CASSLASRNVRVWETQYF.

The genes are TRBV2 and TRBJ1-5, with a possible D match to TRBD1 (5 bases). CDR1 is SNHLY and CDR2 is FYNNEI in the germline V gene. This CDR3 spans 18 amino acids. Trimming removed 4 bases from V and 7 bases from J, with 26 bases in between. In DNA form, the CDR3 reads TGTGCCAGCAGTGCTCAGGGCAGGGTAGGGGTTAGCATCCAGCCCCAGCATTTT. It is translated as CASSAQGRVGVSIQPQHF.

V usage is TRBV5-8 and J usage is TRBJ1-1; 7 bases are shared with TRBD1. Losses at the gene ends were 4 bases for V and 0 bases for J; bases not matched to a gene: 6. Germline V gene lookup returns CDR1 SGHTS and CDR2 YDEGEE. The CDR3 has 15 residues. CDR3 residues: CASSERTGLNTEAFF. The CDR3 DNA is TGTGCCAGCAGCGAAAGGACAGGTCTGAACACTGAAGCTTTCTTT.

The chain employs TRBV4-3 and TRBJ2-2; TRBD1 matches at 9 bases. Germline loops: CDR1 LGHNA, CDR2 YSLEER. Germline trimming cut 0 bases from V and 8 bases from J; bases unmatched to any gene: 13. This CDR3 region has 18 residues. The CDR3 DNA sequence: TGCGCCAGCAGCCAAGATGTGGGCGGGACAGGGATTTCGGGGGAGCTGTTTTTT. It specifies CASSQDVGGTGISGELFF.

This chain links TRBV13 with TRBJ2-1; 8 bases map to TRBD1. Germline V gene sequence: CDR1 PRHDT, CDR2 FYEKMQ (reference sequence). The V and J ends lost 5 bases and 4 bases, in that order; junction bases with no gene match: 10. This CDR3 has 16 amino acids. CDR3 in amino acids: CASSQGEQGAYNEQFF. The CDR3 DNA reads as TGTGCCAGCAGCCAGGGGGAGCAGGGGGCTTACAATGAGCAGTTCTTC.

This rearrangement joins TRBV7-6 to TRBJ2-1; 11 bases map to TRBD2. CDR1 SGHVS and CDR2 FNYEAQ come from the germline V gene. This CDR3 contains 16 residues. Trimming cost V 1 base and J 4 bases; bases outside gene matches: 3. In DNA form, the CDR3 reads TGTGCCAGCAGCTTAGGGCTAGCGGGGGGATACAATGAGCAGTTCTTC. Amino acid sequence: CASSLGLAGGYNEQFF.

The chain combines TRBV3-1 (or the pseudogene TRBV3-2) with TRBJ2-3; weak D call: TRBD2 (6 bases). The CDR3 has 14 amino acids. Trimming left V 3 bases short and J 1 base short, with 8 bases between. Germline CDR1 is LGHDT and CDR2 is YNNKEL (reference sequence). CDR3 nucleotides: TGTGCCAGCAGCCAGGGACTCCGCACAGATACGCAGTATTTT. It specifies CASSQGLRTDTQYF.

Only a few counts were recorded for this clone. The chain employs TRBV2 and TRBJ1-2, with D uncertain. Germline V gives CDR1 SNHLY, CDR2 FYNNEI. This CDR3 has 14 amino acids. V was pared by 3 bases and J by 2 bases, with 10 bases between. The CDR3 nucleotides read TGTGCCAGCAGTGATTCTCGGGGAAACTATGGCTACACCTTC. Protein: CASSDSRGNYGYTF.

The sample holds one count of this clone. The rearrangement links TRBV19 to TRBJ2-7, with a tentative D call TRBD1 (6 bases). V lost 5 bases to trimming and J lost 6 bases, with 17 bases between them. Germline values: CDR1 LNHDA, CDR2 SQIVND (reference sequence). The CDR3 length is 14 residues. The CDR3 DNA sequence: TGTGCCAGTAGTGCCAGGGACACCTTCTCCGAGCAGTACTTC. This codes for CASSARDTFSEQYF.

V usage is TRBV7-9 and J usage is TRBJ1-5; the D is unclear. Trimming cost V 5 bases and J 1 base, with 9 bases left between them. The germline gives CDR1 SEHNR, CDR2 FQNEAQ (reference sequence). This CDR3 region has 14 residues. CDR3 bases: TGTGCCAGCAGCCCCCTGAGGAGCAATCAGCCCCAGCATTTT. It specifies CASSPLRSNQPQHF. Combining the CDR3 with reference TRBV7-9 and TRBJ1-5 gives the whole variable domain DTGVSQNPRHKITKRGQNVTFRCDPISEHNRLYWYRQTLGQGPEFLTYFQNEAQLEKSRLLSDRFSAERPKGSFSTLEIQRTEQGDSAMYLCASSPLRSNQPQHFGDGTRLSIL.

CDR3 protein: CASSRYSGGALDNEQFF. DNA of the CDR3: TGTGCCAGCAGTCGTTATAGCGGGGGGGCTCTCGACAATGAGCAGTTCTTC. This rearrangement joins TRBV6-6 to TRBJ2-1; 11 bases align to TRBD2. The CDR3 has 17 residues. The germline gives CDR1 MNHNY, CDR2 SVGAGI (reference sequence). Unmatched junction bases numbered 11, after V lost 5 bases and J lost 5 bases.

J is TRBJ2-7 and V is TRBV30; 10 bases match TRBD1. The CDR3 loop spans 14 amino acids. CDR1 is GTSNPN, CDR2 SVGIG, per germline (reference sequence). V lost 1 base to trimming and J lost 4 bases; unmatched junction nucleotides: 4. The CDR3 nucleotides are TGTGCCTGGAGTGGCCGGGACAGGGGATACGAGCAGTACTTC. Amino acid sequence: CAWSGRDRGYEQYF.